This T cell receptor beta chain was identified in a study of blood T cell repertoires in COVID-19. Study information: Acute and convalescent COVID-19 samples came from the United States, Italy and Spain. Nucleic acid was either cDNA or gDNA, and it came from T cells, B-cell-depleted T cells, or PBMCs.

Germline V gene lookup returns CDR1 SGHNT and CDR2 YYREEE (reference sequence). The CDR3 is made up of 16 amino acids. The V gene end was trimmed by 0 bases and the J gene end by 4 bases; junction bases not matched to a gene: 6. This clone showed up just a few times. As handled by the study authors: Quantification of nucleated cells was approximated via reference gene primer amplification. Sequencing was performed with immunoSEQ multiplex PCR; in TCRdb, only in-frame clones are kept and a portion is missing. The V and J calls and clone size come from that table; D and trimming were worked out from the DNA. Of about 250,000 clones listed, 70% to 90% are singletons.

Material for sequencing was PBMCs or T cells enriched from blood (not recorded which). The chain couples TRBV5-4 to TRBJ1-3, with 8 bases matching TRBD1. This receptor was obtained from a man aged 35-49 years who had recovered from COVID-19. The CDR3 spells CASSLGTGYAGNTIYF. The DNA for the CDR3 is TGTGCCAGCAGCTTGGGGACAGGGTACGCCGGAAACACCATATATTTT.